The entry below describes one T cell receptor (beta chain). The source of the sample is a study of blood T cell repertoires in COVID-19. Study-wide background: Sites in the United States, Italy and Spain provided acute and convalescent COVID-19 samples. Sample material is recorded as cDNA or gDNA derived from T cells, B-cell-depleted T cells, or PBMCs.

How the authors handled the data: Amplification of reference gene primers was used by the study to estimate nucleated cell counts. TCRdb's copy holds only in-frame clones and misses some; the assay was immunoSEQ multiplex PCR. From that table come the V and J calls and clone size; the DNA was used to work out D and trimming. This sample has about 190,000 clones, with roughly 82% found just once. Sample: peripheral blood. This clonotype originated in a woman in her 30s with acute or convalescent COVID-19.

The CDR3, as DNA: TGTGCCAGCAGCCCCTGGGGGGCGGGAGGACCAATTGAGCAGTTCTTC. This translates into CASSPWGAGGPIEQFF. The chain employs TRBV3-1 (or the pseudogene TRBV3-2) and TRBJ2-1; TRBD2 matches 8 bases. This CDR3 region has 16 residues. Trimming at V came to 4 bases and at J to 9 bases, leaving 14 bases not matched to a gene. Per the germline V gene, CDR1 is LGHDT and CDR2 is YNNKEL (reference sequence).